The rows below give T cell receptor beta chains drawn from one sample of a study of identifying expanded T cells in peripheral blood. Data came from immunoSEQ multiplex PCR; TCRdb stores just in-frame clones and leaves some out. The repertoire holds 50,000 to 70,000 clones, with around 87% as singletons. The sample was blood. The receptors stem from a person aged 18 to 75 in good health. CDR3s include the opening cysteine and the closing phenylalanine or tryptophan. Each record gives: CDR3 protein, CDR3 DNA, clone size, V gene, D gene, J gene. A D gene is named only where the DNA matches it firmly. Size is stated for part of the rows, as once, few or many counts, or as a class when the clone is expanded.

CDR3: CASSEVAESTEAFF; DNA: TGTGCCAGCAGTGAAGTGGCGGAGAGCACTGAAGCTTTCTTT; size: few; V: TRBV6-1; D: .; J: TRBJ1-1
CDR3: CASWGTENTEAFF; DNA: TGTGCCAGCTGGGGGACGGAGAACACTGAAGCTTTCTTT; size: once; V: TRBV28; D: .; J: TRBJ1-1
CDR3: CASSQDWRDTQYF; DNA: TGCGCCAGCAGCCAAGATTGGCGGGATACGCAGTATTTT; size: .; V: TRBV4-1; D: .; J: TRBJ2-3
CDR3: CASSLPGTANTEAFF; DNA: TGTGCCAGCAGTTTGCCCGGGACAGCTAACACTGAAGCTTTCTTT; size: once; V: TRBV28; D: TRBD1; J: TRBJ1-1
CDR3: CATSSDSRGRQPQHF; DNA: TGTGCCACCAGCAGCGACAGCAGGGGCCGGCAGCCCCAGCATTTT; size: .; V: TRBV15; D: .; J: TRBJ1-5
CDR3: CATSRDRQGLVQYF; DNA: TGTGCCACCAGCAGAGATAGGCAGGGATTGGTTCAGTACTTC; size: .; V: TRBV15; D: .; J: TRBJ2-7
CDR3: CASSDRGREDF; DNA: TGTGCCAGCAGTGATCGGGGCAGGGAGGATTTT; size: .; V: TRBV2; D: .; J: TRBJ1-3
CDR3: CASKGTLNTEAFF; DNA: TGTGCCAGCAAAGGGACCTTGAACACTGAAGCTTTCTTT; size: .; V: TRBV28; D: .; J: TRBJ1-1
CDR3: CAWIQRGWSRNTEAFF; DNA: TGTGCCTGGATCCAGCGAGGGTGGAGTAGGAACACTGAAGCTTTCTTT; size: .; V: TRBV30; D: .; J: TRBJ1-1
CDR3: CASRTGWPRETQYF; DNA: TGTGCCAGCAGAACAGGGTGGCCTCGGGAGACCCAGTACTTC; size: .; V: TRBV7-2; D: .; J: TRBJ2-5
CDR3: CASSTTGTGAYEQYF; DNA: TGTGCCAGCAGCACCACCGGGACAGGGGCCTACGAGCAGTACTTC; size: once; V: TRBV11-2; D: TRBD1; J: TRBJ2-7
CDR3: CASRGQGRGVYEQYF; DNA: TGTGCCAGCAGGGGACAGGGGAGAGGTGTTTACGAGCAGTACTTC; size: .; V: TRBV28; D: TRBD1; J: TRBJ2-7
CDR3: CASSQEKTQYF; DNA: TGCGCCAGCAGCCAAGAGAAGACCCAGTACTTC; size: .; V: TRBV4-1; D: .; J: TRBJ2-5
CDR3: CASSIDERRDSPYEQYF; DNA: TGTGCCAGTAGTATAGATGAACGCCGGGACAGCCCCTACGAGCAGTACTTC; size: few; V: TRBV19; D: TRBD1; J: TRBJ2-7
CDR3: CASTGPLGYEQYF; DNA: TGCGCCAGCACAGGACCACTAGGCTACGAGCAGTACTTC; size: .; V: TRBV5-1; D: .; J: TRBJ2-7
CDR3: CASREQGGQFF; DNA: TGTGCCAGCAGGGAACAGGGAGGGCAGTTCTTC; size: .; V: TRBV2; D: .; J: TRBJ2-1
CDR3: CASSRQGNFQETQYF; DNA: TGTGCCAGCAGTAGACAGGGAAACTTCCAAGAGACCCAGTACTTC; size: .; V: TRBV7-6; D: TRBD1; J: TRBJ2-5
CDR3: CASSSRTGGRNTQYF; DNA: TGTGCCAGCAGTTCGAGGACAGGGGGGAGAAATACGCAGTATTTT; size: .; V: TRBV28; D: TRBD1; J: TRBJ2-3
CDR3: CASSPNRGQRHYGYTF; DNA: TGTGCCAGCAGTCCCAACCGAGGACAGCGCCACTATGGCTACACCTTC; size: .; V: TRBV7-2; D: .; J: TRBJ1-2
CDR3: CASSPHLNQPQHF; DNA: TGCGCCAGCAGCCCGCATCTTAATCAGCCCCAGCATTTT; size: once; V: TRBV4-3; D: .; J: TRBJ1-5
CDR3: CATSREGGYTGELFF; DNA: TGTGCCACCAGCAGAGAAGGGGGATACACCGGGGAGCTGTTTTTT; size: few; V: TRBV15; D: .; J: TRBJ2-2
CDR3: CASSRQGRSNYGYTF; DNA: TGTGCCAGTAGCAGACAGGGGCGCTCTAACTATGGCTACACCTTC; size: .; V: TRBV19; D: TRBD1; J: TRBJ1-2
CDR3: CASSSRGTVYQETQYF; DNA: TGTGCCAGCAGCTCCCGCGGGACGGTATACCAAGAGACCCAGTACTTC; size: once; V: TRBV28; D: .; J: TRBJ2-5
CDR3: CASRSQGQGETQYF; DNA: TGTGCCAGTAGGTCCCAGGGGCAGGGGGAGACCCAGTACTTC; size: .; V: TRBV19; D: .; J: TRBJ2-5
CDR3: CASSSPNTEAFF; DNA: TGTGCCAGCAGTTCCCCAAACACTGAAGCTTTCTTT; size: .; V: TRBV6-5; D: .; J: TRBJ1-1
CDR3: CASSSPGRASYEQYF; DNA: TGTGCCAGCAGCTCCCCGGGGAGGGCCTCCTACGAGCAGTACTTC; size: .; V: TRBV5-6; D: TRBD2; J: TRBJ2-7
CDR3: CASSPLAGGKNIQYF; DNA: TGTGCCAGCAGTCCCCTAGCGGGGGGGAAAAACATTCAGTACTTC; size: .; V: TRBV2; D: TRBD2; J: TRBJ2-4
CDR3: CASCTEPWETQYF; DNA: TGCGCCAGCTGTACAGAGCCGTGGGAGACCCAGTACTTC; size: .; V: TRBV5-1; D: .; J: TRBJ2-5
CDR3: CASSIQGAYEQYF; DNA: TGTGCCAGTAGTATCCAGGGGGCCTACGAGCAGTACTTC; size: .; V: TRBV19; D: TRBD1; J: TRBJ2-7
CDR3: CASSLGVGGQETQYF; DNA: TGCGCCAGCAGCTTGGGGGTCGGGGGTCAAGAGACCCAGTACTTC; size: .; V: TRBV5-1; D: .; J: TRBJ2-5
CDR3: CASLESPSMGGYTF; DNA: TGCGCCAGCTTAGAATCCCCCTCTATGGGGGGCTACACCTTC; size: .; V: TRBV5-1; D: .; J: TRBJ1-2
CDR3: CSVEEGSELFF; DNA: TGCAGCGTTGAAGAGGGATCGGAGCTGTTTTTT; size: .; V: TRBV29-1; D: .; J: TRBJ2-2
CDR3: CASSPGEENTEAFF; DNA: TGTGCCAGCTCACCAGGAGAGGAGAACACTGAAGCTTTCTTT; size: .; V: TRBV18; D: .; J: TRBJ1-1
CDR3: CASSPRVGTADLEQYF; DNA: TGTGCCAGCAGCCCCAGGGTTGGGACAGCCGACCTGGAGCAGTACTTC; size: .; V: TRBV5-6; D: TRBD1; J: TRBJ2-7
CDR3: CASSLAETGGTDTQYF; DNA: TGCGCCAGCAGCTTGGCCGAGACAGGGGGTACAGATACGCAGTATTTT; size: .; V: TRBV5-1; D: TRBD1; J: TRBJ2-3
CDR3: CASSSFGTLYYGYTF; DNA: TGTGCCAGCAGTTCCTTCGGGACGCTTTACTATGGCTACACCTTC; size: .; V: TRBV27; D: .; J: TRBJ1-2
CDR3: CASSTKHGGTYGYTF; DNA: TGTGCCAGCAGTACCAAACACGGCGGAACCTATGGCTACACCTTC; size: .; V: TRBV6-5; D: .; J: TRBJ1-2
CDR3: CASSSPVRGGSYGYTF; DNA: TGTGCCAGCAGTTCCCCCGTCAGGGGCGGGAGCTATGGCTACACCTTC; size: .; V: TRBV6-5; D: .; J: TRBJ1-2
CDR3: CASSYSNRVDTEAFF; DNA: TGTGCCAGCAGTTACTCGAACAGGGTAGACACTGAAGCTTTCTTT; size: .; V: TRBV6-5; D: .; J: TRBJ1-1
CDR3: CASSQQGGQPQHF; DNA: TGCGCCAGCAGCCAACAGGGGGGTCAGCCCCAGCATTTT; size: .; V: TRBV4-1; D: TRBD1; J: TRBJ1-5
CDR3: CARPRGTQYF; DNA: TGTGCCAGGCCCCGGGGGACCCAGTACTTC; size: .; V: TRBV7-9; D: .; J: TRBJ2-5
CDR3: CASSDGRGTDTQYF; DNA: TGTGCCAGCAGTGACGGGCGGGGCACAGATACGCAGTATTTT; size: .; V: TRBV2; D: .; J: TRBJ2-3
CDR3: CASSEIISDGTSSPLHF; DNA: TGTGCCAGCAGTGAAATTATCTCGGACGGAACCTCCTCACCCCTCCACTTT; size: .; V: TRBV6-1; D: .; J: TRBJ1-6